The present T cell receptor beta chain was sequenced within a study of cytomegalovirus exposure and HLA in healthy donors. There are a few counts of this clone. Antigen: not known. PCR primers comprised 60 Vbeta and 13 Jbeta primers. The table came from immunoSEQ multiplex PCR; TCRdb's copy has only in-frame clones and leaves some out. The sample lists around 90,000 clones; roughly 85% were seen once. The V end was cut by 4 bases, the J end by 6 bases, with 7 bases between. This CDR3 has 11 residues. The V gene's germline CDR1 is MGHDK and CDR2 SYGVNS. Points from the study as a whole: Relative to equally common others, HLA-associated TCR beta chains showed greater clonal expansion in a later analysis. Accounts indicate the classifier identified cytomegalovirus status with strong specificity and sensitivity. In a later analysis, TCR beta V- and J-gene trimming was associated with a missense DCLRE1C variant.

V and J are TRBV25-1 and TRBJ2-7, with no clear D. Sequencing used PBMCs. This TCR was recovered from a man aged 35 to 55 in good health and CMV-seropositive. The CDR3: CASSGGSEQYF. DNA of the CDR3: TGTGCCAGCAGTGGTGGCAGCGAGCAGTACTTC.